The entry below gives a single T cell receptor beta chain sequence along with its context. A single record per CDR3 protein comes from TCRdb applying MiXCR to the reads. The table includes fewer than 550,000 distinct CDR3 sequences, 31% detected once. The data belong to a study of T cell repertoires in cytomegalovirus infection. Study background: It can be stated that public TCR beta signatures indicated CMV infection as well as a matching HLA type.

Trimming cost V 10 bases and J 1 base, with 13 bases left between them. Germline V gene sequence: CDR1 MNHNS, CDR2 SASEGT. The CDR3 has 14 residues. Sequenced input: PBMCs. The chain recombines TRBV6-1 with TRBJ2-2; perhaps TRBD1 as D (8 bases). This TCR derives from a human donor in good health (CMV status not recorded). Some clones in this sample may be carry-over from other donors' samples. The CDR3 region is CATYRGGNTGELFF. CDR3 in DNA: TGTGCCACTTACAGGGGGGGGAACACCGGGGAGCTGTTTTTT.